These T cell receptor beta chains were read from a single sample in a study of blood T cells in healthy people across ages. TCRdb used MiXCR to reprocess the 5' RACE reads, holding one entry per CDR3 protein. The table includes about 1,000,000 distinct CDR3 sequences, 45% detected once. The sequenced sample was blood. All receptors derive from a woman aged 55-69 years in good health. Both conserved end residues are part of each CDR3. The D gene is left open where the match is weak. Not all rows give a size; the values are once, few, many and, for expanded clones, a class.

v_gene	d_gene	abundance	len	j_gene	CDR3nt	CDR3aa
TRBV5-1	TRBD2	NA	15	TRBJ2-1	TGCGCCAGCAGCTTAGCGGGAGGGACGGGAGGAGAGCAGTTCTTC	CASSLAGGTGGEQFF
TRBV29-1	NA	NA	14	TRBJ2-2	TGCAGCGTTGAAGGTAGCGTGAACACCGGGGAGCTGTTTTTT	CSVEGSVNTGELFF
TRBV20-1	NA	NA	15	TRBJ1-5	TGCAGTGCTAGAGATGCGGACAGTCGTAATCAGCCCCAGCATTTT	CSARDADSRNQPQHF
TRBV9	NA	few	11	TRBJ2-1	TGTGCCAGCAGCGTAGGGACAAAGCAGTTCTTC	CASSVGTKQFF
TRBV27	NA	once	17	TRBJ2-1	TGTGCCAGCAGGAGGTTCCTTGCTCTGGGGTCCTACAATGGGCAGTTCTTC	CASRRFLALGSYNGQFF
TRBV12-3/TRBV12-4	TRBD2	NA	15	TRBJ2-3	TGTGCCAGCAGCCTATCCCAGCGGGAGCCAGATACGCAGTATTTT	CASSLSQREPDTQYF
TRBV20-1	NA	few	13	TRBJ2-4	TGCAGTGCTCTCGGGGTAGCCAAAAACATTCAGTACTTC	CSALGVAKNIQYF
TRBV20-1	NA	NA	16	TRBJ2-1	TGCAGTGCTAGGAATGCATGGGAACCCAGCTCCTACGAGCAGTTCTTC	CSARNAWEPSSYEQFF
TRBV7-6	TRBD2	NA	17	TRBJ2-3	TGTGCCAGCAGCTTAGCGGGGACTAGCGGATACACAGATACGCAGTATTTT	CASSLAGTSGYTDTQYF
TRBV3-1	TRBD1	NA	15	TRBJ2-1	TGTGCCAGCAGTCCAAACGCCAGGGGGCCCGGTGAGCAGTTCTTC	CASSPNARGPGEQFF